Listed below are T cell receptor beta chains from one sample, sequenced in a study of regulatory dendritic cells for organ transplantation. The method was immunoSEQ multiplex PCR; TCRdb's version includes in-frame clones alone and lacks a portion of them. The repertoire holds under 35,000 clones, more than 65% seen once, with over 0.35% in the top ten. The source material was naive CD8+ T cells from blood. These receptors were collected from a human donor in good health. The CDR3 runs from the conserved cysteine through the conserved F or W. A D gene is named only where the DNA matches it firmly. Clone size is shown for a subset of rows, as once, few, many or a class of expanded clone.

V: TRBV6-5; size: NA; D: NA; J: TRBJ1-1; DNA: TGTGCCAGCAGTTACACAGCGAACACTGAAGCTTTCTTT; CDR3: CASSYTANTEAFF
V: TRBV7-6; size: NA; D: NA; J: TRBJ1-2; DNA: TGTGCCAGCAGCTCACACACGGGGAACTATGGCTACACCTTC; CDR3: CASSSHTGNYGYTF
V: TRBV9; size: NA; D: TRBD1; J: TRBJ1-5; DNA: TGTGCCAGCAGCGTAGATGACAGGGGCGGCAATCAGCCCCAGCATTTT; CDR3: CASSVDDRGGNQPQHF
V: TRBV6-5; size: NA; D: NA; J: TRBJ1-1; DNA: TGTGCCAGCAGTCCCGTCGGGACTGAAGCTTTCTTT; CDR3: CASSPVGTEAFF
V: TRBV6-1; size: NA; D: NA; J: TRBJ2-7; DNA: TGTGCCAGCAGCTCCTTCTACGAGCAGTACTTC; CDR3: CASSSFYEQYF
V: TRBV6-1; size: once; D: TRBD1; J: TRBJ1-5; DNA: TGTGCCAGCAGCGTCGACAGGGTGAGCAATCAGCCCCAGCATTTT; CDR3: CASSVDRVSNQPQHF
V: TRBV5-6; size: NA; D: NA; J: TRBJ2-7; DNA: TGTGCCACAACCCTGGACAGGGCCGGGGGGGAGCAGTACTTC; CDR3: CATTLDRAGGEQYF
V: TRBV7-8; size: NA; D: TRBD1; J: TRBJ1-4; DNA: TGTGCCAGCAGCCCCGCGAGGGGGCGACGTGAAAAACTGTTTTTT; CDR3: CASSPARGRREKLFF
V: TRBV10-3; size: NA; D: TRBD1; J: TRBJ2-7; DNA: TGTGCCATCAGGGACAGGGGGTACGAGCAGTACTTC; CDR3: CAIRDRGYEQYF
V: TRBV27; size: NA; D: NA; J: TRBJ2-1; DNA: TGTGCCAGCAGCTCGGGGGATGAGCAGTTCTTC; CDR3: CASSSGDEQFF
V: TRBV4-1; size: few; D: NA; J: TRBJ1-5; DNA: TGCGCCAGCAGCCAATTCCAGAATGAAATAAACAATCAGCCCCAGCATTTT; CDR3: CASSQFQNEINNQPQHF
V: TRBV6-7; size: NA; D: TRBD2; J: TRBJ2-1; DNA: TGTGCCAGCGGGACACTAGCGGGGGTTTTTGAGCAGTTCTTC; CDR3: CASGTLAGVFEQFF
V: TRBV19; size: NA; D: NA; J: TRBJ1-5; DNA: TGTGCCAGTAGTATAGATCTTAGGGGGACACCGAATCAGCCCCAGCATTTT; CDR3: CASSIDLRGTPNQPQHF
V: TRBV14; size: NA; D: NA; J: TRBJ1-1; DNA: TGTGCCAGCAGCCCGAAGAGATGGGGCCTTTGGGACACTGAAGCTTTCTTT; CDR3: CASSPKRWGLWDTEAFF
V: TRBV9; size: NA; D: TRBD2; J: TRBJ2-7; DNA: TGTGCCAGCAGCCCAGGGACTAGCGCCTCCTACGAGCAGTACTTC; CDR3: CASSPGTSASYEQYF
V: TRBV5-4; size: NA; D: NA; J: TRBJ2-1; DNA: TGTGCCAGCAGCTTGAGGGTGGACTCTTACAATGAGCAGTTCTTC; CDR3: CASSLRVDSYNEQFF
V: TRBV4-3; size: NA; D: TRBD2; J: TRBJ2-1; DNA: TGCGCCAGCAGCCAGGGCGGGGTTGGGACTAGTCTGAGTGAGCAGTTCTTC; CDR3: CASSQGGVGTSLSEQFF
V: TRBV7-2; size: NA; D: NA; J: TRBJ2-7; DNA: TGTGCCAGCAGCTTAGTCGGCAGGTCCCACGAGCAGTACTTC; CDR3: CASSLVGRSHEQYF
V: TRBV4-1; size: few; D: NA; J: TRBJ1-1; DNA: TGCGCCAGCAGCCAAGAAGCAGTTGCAGGGTACACTGAAGCTTTCTTT; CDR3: CASSQEAVAGYTEAFF
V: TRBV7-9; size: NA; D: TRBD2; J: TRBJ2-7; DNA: TGTGCCAGCATGATGGGGGGGTCCTACGAGCAGTACTTC; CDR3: CASMMGGSYEQYF
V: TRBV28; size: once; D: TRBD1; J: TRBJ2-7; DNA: TGTGCCAGCAGTTCCCGGACAGGGTCTGACTACGAGCAGTACTTC; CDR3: CASSSRTGSDYEQYF
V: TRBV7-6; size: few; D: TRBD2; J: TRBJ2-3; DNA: TGTGCCAGCAGCTTAGTTGGGACTAGCGGGGGTAGCACAGATACGCAGTATTTT; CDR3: CASSLVGTSGGSTDTQYF
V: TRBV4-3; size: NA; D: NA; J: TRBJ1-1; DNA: TGCGCCAGCAAACTCGCAGGGGCCACTGAAGCTTTCTTT; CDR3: CASKLAGATEAFF
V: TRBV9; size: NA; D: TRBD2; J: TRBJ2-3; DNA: TGTGCCAGCAGCGTAGGGGAGGGGTTAACGACAGATACGCAGTATTTT; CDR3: CASSVGEGLTTDTQYF
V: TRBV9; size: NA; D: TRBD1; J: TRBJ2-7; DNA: TGTGCCAGCAGCGTAGGGGACAGGGTCCACGAGCAGTACTTC; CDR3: CASSVGDRVHEQYF
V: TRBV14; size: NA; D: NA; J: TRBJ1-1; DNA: TGTGCCAGCAGCCCCCTGGGGGGGGCTGGGACTGAAGCTTTCTTT; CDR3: CASSPLGGAGTEAFF
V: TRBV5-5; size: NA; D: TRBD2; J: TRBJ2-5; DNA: TGTGCCAGCAGGGAGGGACTAGATGGGCAAGAGACCCAGTACTTC; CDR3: CASREGLDGQETQYF
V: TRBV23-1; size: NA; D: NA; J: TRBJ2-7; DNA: TGCGCCAGCAGTCAAAACACGTCCTACGAGCAGTACTTC; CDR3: CASSQNTSYEQYF
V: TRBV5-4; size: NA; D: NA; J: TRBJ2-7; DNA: TGTGCCAGCAGCTTGGCTCTGGGCCTCTCCTACGAGCAGTACTTC; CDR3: CASSLALGLSYEQYF
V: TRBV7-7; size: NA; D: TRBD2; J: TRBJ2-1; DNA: TGTGCCAGCAGCAGGACTAGCGGGGGGGCGCCCTACAATGAGCAGTTCTTC; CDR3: CASSRTSGGAPYNEQFF
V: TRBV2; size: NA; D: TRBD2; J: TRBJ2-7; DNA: TGTGCCAGCAGAATTGGGACTAGCGCCTACGAGCAGTACTTC; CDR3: CASRIGTSAYEQYF
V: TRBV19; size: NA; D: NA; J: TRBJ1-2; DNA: TGTGCCAGTAGTATTGACACCCGGGACGGGAGGAACTATGGCTACACCTTC; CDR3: CASSIDTRDGRNYGYTF
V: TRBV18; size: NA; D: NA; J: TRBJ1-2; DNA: TGTGCCAGCTCACCACCGGAGGGGCTTGTACGTGGCTACACCTTC; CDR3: CASSPPEGLVRGYTF
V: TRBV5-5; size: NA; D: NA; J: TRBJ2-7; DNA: TGTGCCAGTCAACCCCCAGACAGGATCCGTAGCTACGAGCAGTACTTC; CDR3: CASQPPDRIRSYEQYF
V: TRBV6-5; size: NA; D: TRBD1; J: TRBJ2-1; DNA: TGTGCCAGCAGCCGGGACAGGCCCTACAATGAGCAGTTCTTC; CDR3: CASSRDRPYNEQFF
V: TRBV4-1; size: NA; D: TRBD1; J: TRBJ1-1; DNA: TGCGCCAGCAGCCCAGGACAGGGTCACACTGAAGCTTTCTTT; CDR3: CASSPGQGHTEAFF
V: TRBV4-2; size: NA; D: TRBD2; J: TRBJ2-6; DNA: TGTGCCAGCAGCCAAAAACGGGGCAGCGGGGGGCGCTCTGGGGCCAACGTCCTGACTTTC; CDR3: CASSQKRGSGGRSGANVLTF
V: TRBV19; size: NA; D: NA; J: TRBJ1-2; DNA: TGTGCCAGTAGTATAGGAGGCAGCCTTTATGGCTACACCTTC; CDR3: CASSIGGSLYGYTF
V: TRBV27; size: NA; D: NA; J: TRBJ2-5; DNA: TGTGCCAGCAGTTCTAGCGAGGGGACCCAGTACTTC; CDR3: CASSSSEGTQYF
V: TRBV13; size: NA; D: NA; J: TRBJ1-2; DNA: TGTGCCAGCAGCCTAGCCGCTACAGAGAAGTATGGCTACACCTTC; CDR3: CASSLAATEKYGYTF
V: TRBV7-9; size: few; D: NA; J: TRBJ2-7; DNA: TGTGCCAGCAGTCTCCGCGGGACGGTAACTGGTGAGCAGTACTTC; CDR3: CASSLRGTVTGEQYF
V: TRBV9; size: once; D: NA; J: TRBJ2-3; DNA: TGTGCCAGCAGCGTAGAGAGAGGGGGGGCCATAAATACGCAGTATTTT; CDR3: CASSVERGGAINTQYF
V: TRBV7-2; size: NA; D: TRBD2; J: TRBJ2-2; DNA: TGTGCCAGCAGCCCGCGACTAGCGGGGGAGACCGGGGAGCTGTTTTTT; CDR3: CASSPRLAGETGELFF
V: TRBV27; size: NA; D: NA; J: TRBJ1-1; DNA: TGTGCCAGCAGAGACTTGACAGGCCGGGTTGGGACTGAAGCTTTCTTT; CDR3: CASRDLTGRVGTEAFF
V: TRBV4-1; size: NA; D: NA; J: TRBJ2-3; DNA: TGCGCCAGCAGCCAAGATCTCCGTACGCAGTATTTT; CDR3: CASSQDLRTQYF
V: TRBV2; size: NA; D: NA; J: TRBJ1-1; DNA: TGTGCCAGCAGGCGGGGTGGCACTGAAGCTTTCTTT; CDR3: CASRRGGTEAFF
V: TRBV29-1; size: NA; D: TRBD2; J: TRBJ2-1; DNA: TGCAGCGCCGTAGCGGGGGGGGCTGACAATGAGCAGTTCTTC; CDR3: CSAVAGGADNEQFF
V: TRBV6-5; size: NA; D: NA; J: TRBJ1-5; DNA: TGTGCCAGCAGACCCCTTTCAGGTCAGGGCCAGCCCCAGCATTTT; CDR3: CASRPLSGQGQPQHF
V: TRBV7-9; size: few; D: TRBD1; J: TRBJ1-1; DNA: TGTGCCAGCAGCCTTGAATCAGGGGGCCGCACTGAAGCTTTCTTT; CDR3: CASSLESGGRTEAFF
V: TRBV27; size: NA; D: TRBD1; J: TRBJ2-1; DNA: TGTGCCAGCAGTCCCTCGGGACAGGGAAATGAGCAGTTCTTC; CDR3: CASSPSGQGNEQFF
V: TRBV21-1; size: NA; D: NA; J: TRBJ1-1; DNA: TGTGCCAGGATACGGGAGTACACTGAAGCTTTCTTT; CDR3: CARIREYTEAFF
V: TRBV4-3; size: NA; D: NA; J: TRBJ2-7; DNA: TGCGCCAGCAGCCAAGGTACAGGATATGTCGACGAGCAGTACTTC; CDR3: CASSQGTGYVDEQYF
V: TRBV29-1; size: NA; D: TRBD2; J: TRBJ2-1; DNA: TGCAGCGTAGCGGGGGGAATCTACAATGAGCAGTTCTTC; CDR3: CSVAGGIYNEQFF
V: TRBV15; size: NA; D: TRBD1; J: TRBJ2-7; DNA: TGTGCCACCTCCGGGACAGGGTCTACCTACGAGCAGTACTTC; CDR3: CATSGTGSTYEQYF
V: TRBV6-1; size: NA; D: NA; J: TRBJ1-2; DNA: TGTGCCAGCAGTGAAAGTACAGGGAGCGGCTACACCTTC; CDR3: CASSESTGSGYTF
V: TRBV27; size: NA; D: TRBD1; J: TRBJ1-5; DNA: TGTGCCAGCAGTTCACAGGGGGCTAGCAATCAGCCCCAGCATTTT; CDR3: CASSSQGASNQPQHF
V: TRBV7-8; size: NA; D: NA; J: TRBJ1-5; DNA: TGTGCCAGCAGCTTAATAACAGCTCATAGCAATCAGCCCCAGCATTTT; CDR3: CASSLITAHSNQPQHF
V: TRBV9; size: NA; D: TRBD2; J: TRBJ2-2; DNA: TGTGCCAGCAGCCCGACTAGCGGGGGGCACACCGGGGAGCTGTTTTTT; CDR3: CASSPTSGGHTGELFF
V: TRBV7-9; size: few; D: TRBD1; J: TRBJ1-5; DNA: TGTGCCAGCAGCGGTACAGGGGTAGGTCAGCCCCAGCATTTT; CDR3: CASSGTGVGQPQHF